This TCR beta chain was recorded in a study of shared clonotypes between healthy human individuals. General study points: Sharing of clonotypes among donors was expected to vary with sequencing depth.

Only in-frame clones appear in the TCRdb table, and some are missing; sequencing was by immunoSEQ multiplex PCR. This table has hundreds of thousands of clones, around 95% appearing once. As for this clone: What it binds is unknown. An end of the junction does not agree with germline; a read error may underlie this.

Germline V CDR1 and CDR2: SGHRS, YFSETQ. CDR3 length: 17 amino acids. Naive CD8 cells comprised CD45RO-negative, CCR7-positively selected cells, excluding terminally differentiated effector memory CD45RA+ cells. Donors, without exception, were Caucasian adults residing in Nashville, Tennessee. The chain combines TRBV5-1 with TRBJ1-1; D remains ambiguous. This sequence was found in a woman in her 30s in good health. Sequenced sample: naive CD8+ T cells sorted from blood. Here the CDR3 DNA reads TGCGCCAGCAGCTTGGCCCCCGGGTCCAAACCCAACAGTGAAGCTTTCTTT. Translating gives CASSLAPGSKPNSEAFF.